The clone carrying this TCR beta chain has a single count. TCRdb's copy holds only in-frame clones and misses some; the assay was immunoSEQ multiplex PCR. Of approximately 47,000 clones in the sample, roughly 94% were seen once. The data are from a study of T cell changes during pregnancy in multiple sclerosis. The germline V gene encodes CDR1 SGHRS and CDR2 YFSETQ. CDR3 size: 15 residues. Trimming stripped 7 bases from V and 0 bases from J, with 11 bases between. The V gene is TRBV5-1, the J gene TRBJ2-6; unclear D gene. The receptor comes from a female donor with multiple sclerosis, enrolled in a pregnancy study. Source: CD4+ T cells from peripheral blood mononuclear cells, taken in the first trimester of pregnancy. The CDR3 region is CASQPRPSGANVLTF. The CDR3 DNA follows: TGCGCCAGCCAGCCCAGGCCCTCTGGGGCCAACGTCCTGACTTTC.